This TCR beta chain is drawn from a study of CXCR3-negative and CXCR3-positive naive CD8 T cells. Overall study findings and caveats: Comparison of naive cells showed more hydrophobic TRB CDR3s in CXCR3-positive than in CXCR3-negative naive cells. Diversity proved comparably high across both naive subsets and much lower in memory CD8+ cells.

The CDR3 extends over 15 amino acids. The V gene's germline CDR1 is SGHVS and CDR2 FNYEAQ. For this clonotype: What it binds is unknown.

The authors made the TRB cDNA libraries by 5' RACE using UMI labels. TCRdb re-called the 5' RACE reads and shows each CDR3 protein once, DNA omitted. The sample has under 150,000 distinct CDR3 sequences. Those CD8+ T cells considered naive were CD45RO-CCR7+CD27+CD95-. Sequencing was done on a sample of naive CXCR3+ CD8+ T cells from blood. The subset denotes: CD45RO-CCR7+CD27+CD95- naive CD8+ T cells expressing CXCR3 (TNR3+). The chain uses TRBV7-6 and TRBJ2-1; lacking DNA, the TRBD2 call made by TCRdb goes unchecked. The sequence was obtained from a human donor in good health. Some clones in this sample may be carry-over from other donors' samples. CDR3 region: CASSLDSGRSGEQFF.